The 11 T cell receptor beta chains listed next were all sequenced from one sample in a study of cytomegalovirus exposure and HLA in healthy donors. PCR employed 60 Vbeta and 13 Jbeta primers. Libraries were prepared by immunoSEQ multiplex PCR; TCRdb keeps only in-frame clonotypes and omits some of them. Here the sample spans about 160,000 clones, around 72% being singletons. The sequenced material came from PBMCs. The receptors derive from a woman aged 40 to 50 in good health and CMV-seropositive.

The sample holds one count of this clone. The chain recombines TRBV19 with TRBJ2-1; 10 nucleotides align to TRBD2. The germline gives CDR1 LNHDA, CDR2 SQIVND (reference sequence). This CDR3 has 16 residues. Trimming cost V 7 bases and J 6 bases; bases outside gene matches: 12. The chain's CDR3 is CASNWASGGLSNEQFF. In DNA, the CDR3 is TGTGCCAGTAACTGGGCTAGCGGGGGCCTGAGCAATGAGCAGTTCTTC.

On this clone itself: One end of the junction is discordant with germline, which a read error may explain. V gene TRBV7-9 combines with J gene TRBJ1-1; the D is unclear. CDR1 and CDR2 from the germline V gene are SEHNR and FQNEAQ (reference sequence). This CDR3 has 15 residues. The CDR3 DNA follows: TGTTCCAGCAGCGCCCCTACAGCTCTGGGCACTGAAGCTTTCTTT. Amino acid sequence: CSSSAPTALGTEAFF.

This clone has a single count. The V and J genes are TRBV4-2 and TRBJ2-3, with unresolved D. The V and J ends lost 2 bases and 6 bases respectively, with 15 bases between them. This CDR3 has 15 amino acids. Germline assignment: CDR1 LGHNA and CDR2 YNFKEQ. The CDR3 protein is CASSQRNLPPDTQYF. The CDR3 DNA sequence: TGTGCCAGCAGCCAAAGAAACCTACCGCCCGATACGCAGTATTTT.

The chain employs TRBV25-1 and TRBJ1-4; a possible D gene is TRBD1 (6 bases). Germline V CDR1 and CDR2: MGHDK, SYGVNS. V was pared by 8 bases and J by 5 bases, with 15 bases between. The length of the CDR3 is 14 residues. Written as DNA, the CDR3 is TGTGCCAGCCGGGGACACCAAACGAATGAAAAACTGTTTTTT. It codes for CASRGHQTNEKLFF.

The rearrangement uses TRBV6-1 and TRBJ1-2; D is unresolved. Germline V gene data show CDR1 as MNHNS and CDR2 as SASEGT. V was pared by 7 bases and J by 8 bases, with 17 bases between. This CDR3 is built from 13 residues. Written as DNA, the CDR3 is TGTGCCAGCAATTTCGCAGGTGTGATCGGCTACACCTTC. Protein sequence: CASNFAGVIGYTF.

V usage is TRBV5-4 and J usage is TRBJ2-6; TRBD2 might be the D (5 bases). The length of the CDR3 is 19 residues. The V end lost 4 bases, the J end lost 0 bases, and 20 bases lay between the germline ends. The germline CDR1 and CDR2 sequences are SGHNT and YYREEE (reference sequence). The DNA of the CDR3 is TGTGCCAGCAGCCATCCTGGTGGTCGGGGAGTCTCTGGGGCCAACGTCCTGACTTTC. This sequence encodes CASSHPGGRGVSGANVLTF.

The chain joins TRBV19 to TRBJ1-5; tentative D call: TRBD1 (6 bases). Germline V gives CDR1 LNHDA, CDR2 SQIVND (reference sequence). Trimming shortened V by 4 bases and J by 3 bases, and 16 bases separated the two germline ends. CDR3 size: 16 residues. CDR3 DNA sequence: TGTGCCAGTAGTACGGGAGGACAGCTCAACAATCAGCCCCAGCATTTT. Its translation is CASSTGGQLNNQPQHF.

The chain has TRBV5-5 and TRBJ1-3; D perhaps matches TRBD1 (6 bases). The V gene lost 4 bases and the J gene lost 0 bases, with 8 bases spanning the gap. Germline V gives CDR1 SGHKS, CDR2 YYEKEE (reference sequence). The CDR3 covers 14 residues. As DNA, the CDR3 is TGTGCCAGCAGCAACAGGGACTCTGGAAACACCATATATTTT. Its translation is CASSNRDSGNTIYF. The whole variable domain, remainder taken from reference TRBV5-5 and TRBJ1-3, is DAGVTQSPTHLIKTRGQQVTLRCSPISGHKSVSWYQQVLGQGPQFIFQYYEKEERGRGNFPDRFSARQFPNYSSELNVNALLLGDSALYLCASSNRDSGNTIYFGEGSWLTVV.

J is TRBJ2-2 and V is TRBV9; 12 nucleotides agree with TRBD2. The germline V gene encodes CDR1 SGDLS and CDR2 YYNGEE. The CDR3 covers 16 residues. V trimming: 0 bases; J trimming: 8 bases; junction bases outside the gene matches: 5. The CDR3 coding sequence is TGTGCCAGCAGCGTAGGACTAGCGGGGGACGAGGGGGAGCTGTTTTTT. Residues: CASSVGLAGDEGELFF.

The chain carries TRBV27 and TRBJ2-2, with unresolved D. Trimming stripped 6 bases from V and 1 base from J, with 12 bases between. Germline lookup yields CDR1 MNHEY and CDR2 SMNVEV (reference sequence). The CDR3 has 15 amino acids. Here the CDR3 reads CASSPATKNTGELFF. In nucleotides, the CDR3 is TGTGCCAGCAGCCCCGCGACAAAGAACACCGGGGAGCTGTTTTTT.

This clone has a handful of counts. The chain uses TRBV7-2 and TRBJ1-4; TRBD1 agrees at 9 bases. The germline gives CDR1 SGHTA, CDR2 FQGNSA. V shed 5 bases and J 7 bases; nucleotides not matched to a gene: 8. The CDR3 is 15 amino acids. The CDR3 DNA follows: TGTGCCAGCAGCCCGAGGGGACAGGGTGCTGAAAAACTGTTTTTT. Translation gives CASSPRGQGAEKLFF.